Described below is a single T cell receptor beta chain sequence and its context. The antigen is undetermined. This CDR3 contains 12 residues. Germline V gene sequence: CDR1 LGHDT, CDR2 YNNKEL (reference sequence). V lost 2 bases and J lost 6, with 7 bases in between. This specimen comes from a study of early T cells in non-severe SARS-CoV-2 infection. Study overall: Sequenced bulk RNA came from whole blood that was unsorted, and chains were unpaired.

Study results and limitations: Reliance on VDJdb matching favored anti-spike CD8 responses; private and CD4 specificities were missed.

Individual cDNA molecules each received unique molecular identifiers attached to them. One entry per CDR3 protein results from TCRdb running MiXCR on the 5' RACE reads. The data hold around 47,000 distinct CDR3 sequences, with roughly 11% observed a single time. Material: whole blood. The chain carries TRBV3-1 and TRBJ1-1; the D is unclear. The source of this sequence is an adult who was a healthcare worker with PCR-confirmed SARS-CoV-2 infection or an uninfected control (not recorded which). CDR3 sequence (DNA): TGTGCCAGCAGCCAACGGAAGGCTGAAGCTTTCTTT. It translates to CASSQRKAEAFF.